These 27 T cell receptor beta chains came from one sample sequenced in a study of blood T cell repertoires in COVID-19. Here immunoSEQ multiplex PCR was the method, and the copy in TCRdb shows in-frame clones only, minus some. The data contain under 300,000 clones, around four fifths of them seen just once; the ten biggest clones take up roughly 4.5%. Sequenced sample: peripheral blood. The origin of the receptors is a man in his sixties who had recovered from COVID-19.

The chain employs TRBV5-1 and TRBJ2-5, with 9 positions matching TRBD1. This CDR3 comprises 14 residues. Germline V gives CDR1 SGHRS, CDR2 YFSETQ. The trim removed 9 bases at V and 2 bases at J, leaving 8 bases unmatched. CDR3 sequence (DNA): TGCGCCACTATGCGGGGGACAGGGCAAGAGACCCAGTACTTC. It codes for CATMRGTGQETQYF. Full variable domain (rest looked up from reference TRBV5-1 and TRBJ2-5): KAGVTQTPRYLIKTRGQQVTLSCSPISGHRSVSWYQQTPGQGLQFLFEYFSETQRNKGNFPGRFSGRQFSNSRSEMNVSTLELGDSALYLCATMRGTGQETQYFGPGTRLLVL.

Concerning this clone: The sample holds other DNA sequences that translate to the same CDR3. Here the CDR3 reads CASSLDRGPEAFF. The CDR3 DNA follows: TGTGCCAGCAGCCTTGACAGGGGACCTGAAGCTTTCTTT. This chain connects TRBV12-3 or TRBV12-4 to TRBJ1-1, with TRBD1 identical over 8 bases. V dropped 6 bases and J dropped 6; count of bases not matched to a gene: 6. The CDR3 has 13 residues.

The chain carries TRBV29-1 and TRBJ1-5; 9 nucleotides agree with TRBD1. The CDR3 totals 14 residues. V trimming: 4 bases; J trimming: 1 base; junction bases outside the gene matches: 2. Germline CDR1 reads SQVTM; CDR2 reads ANQGSEA. CDR3 residues: CSVGGQGSNQPQHF. As DNA, the CDR3 is TGCAGCGTTGGGGGACAGGGAAGCAATCAGCCCCAGCATTTT.

The V gene is TRBV9, the J gene TRBJ2-1; perhaps TRBD2 as D (5 bases). Germline CDR1 and CDR2: SGDLS and YYNGEE. The CDR3 sequence is 14 residues long. V was pared by 0 bases and J by 8 bases, with 12 bases between. The CDR3 loop is CASSVGAASHEQFF. CDR3 nucleotides: TGTGCCAGCAGCGTAGGGGCCGCTAGCCATGAGCAGTTCTTC.

V and J are TRBV15 and TRBJ1-2, with TRBD1 matching 8 bases. Germline V gene lookup returns CDR1 LNHNV and CDR2 YYDKDF (reference sequence). J lost 8 bases, V lost 2 bases, and 4 bases had no gene match. The length of the CDR3 is 13 residues. Here the CDR3 reads CATSRPTGEGYTF. In DNA, the CDR3 is TGTGCCACCAGCAGACCGACAGGGGAAGGCTACACCTTC.

This sequence joins TRBV30 and TRBJ1-5; 8 bases match TRBD1. Germline V gives CDR1 GTSNPN, CDR2 SVGIG (reference sequence). CDR3 size: 13 residues. V shed 8 bases and J 7 bases; nucleotides not matched to a gene: 10. The CDR3 DNA is TGTGCCCTCTCAGGGGGCGGAGGGCAGCCCCAGCATTTT. Its protein is CALSGGGGQPQHF.

The chain employs TRBV5-4 and TRBJ2-1, with TRBD1 matching over 12 bases. The V gene's germline CDR1 is SGHNT and CDR2 YYREEE (reference sequence). The CDR3 loop spans 14 amino acids. The ends lost 6 bases at V and 8 bases at J; junction bases unmatched: 6. CDR3 coding DNA: TGTGCCAGCACCAGGGACAGGGGGCAACATGAGCAGTTCTTC. The encoded protein is CASTRDRGQHEQFF.

In nucleotides, the CDR3 is TGTGCCAGCAGTGAACGGACTAGCGGACTCGCGCGTGGGGCCAACGTCCTGACTTTC. Protein product: CASSERTSGLARGANVLTF. The chain has TRBV2 and TRBJ2-6; 10 nucleotides align to TRBD2. The CDR3 contains 19 residues. The germline CDR1 and CDR2 sequences are SNHLY and FYNNEI. V gave up 2 bases and J gave up 3 bases; unmatched junction bases: 10.

The gene calls are TRBV7-9 and TRBJ1-1, with D possibly being TRBD1 (6 bases). Deletions cut 5 bases from V and 3 bases from J, with 16 bases between. Germline V lookup: CDR1 SEHNR, CDR2 FQNEAQ (reference sequence). CDR3 size: 15 residues. The CDR3 nucleotides are TGTGCCAGCAGCACTTCAGGGGTCGGGGACACTGAAGCTTTCTTT. Translation: CASSTSGVGDTEAFF.

V gene TRBV5-1 combines with J gene TRBJ2-1; D might be TRBD2 (7 bases). The length of the CDR3 is 15 residues. The germline V gene has CDR1 SGHRS and CDR2 YFSETQ. V was trimmed by 4 bases and J by 0 bases, leaving 11 bases between them. In nucleotides, the CDR3 is TGCGCCAGCAGCCGGGGGGACAACTCCTACAATGAGCAGTTCTTC. As protein: CASSRGDNSYNEQFF.

J is TRBJ2-7 and V is TRBV7-9; no firm D call. This CDR3 comprises 17 residues. V lost 1 base, J lost 0 bases, and 16 bases lay in between. CDR1 and CDR2 from the germline V gene are SEHNR and FQNEAQ (reference sequence). In nucleotides, the CDR3 is TGTGCCAGCAGCTTAGTCGGCTTTGGAGTTAGCTCCTACGAGCAGTACTTC. Translation: CASSLVGFGVSSYEQYF.

V and J are TRBV3-1 (or the pseudogene TRBV3-2) and TRBJ1-1; D remains ambiguous. The V end was cut by 0 bases, the J end by 4 bases, with 9 bases between. Germline loops: CDR1 LGHDT, CDR2 YNNKEL (reference sequence). The CDR3 is 14 amino acids. The CDR3 protein is CASSQDAEGTEAFF. The CDR3 DNA is TGTGCCAGCAGCCAAGATGCAGAGGGCACTGAAGCTTTCTTT.

This clone was counted between two and nine times. This rearrangement joins TRBV3-1 (or the pseudogene TRBV3-2) to TRBJ2-2; 9 bases fit TRBD2. In germline, CDR1 is LGHDT, CDR2 YNNKEL (reference sequence). The CDR3 loop spans 17 amino acids. With 0 bases clipped from V and 4 bases from J, the junction kept 6 bases outside the gene matches. The CDR3 is CASSQDRLAERTGELFF. CDR3 nucleotides: TGTGCCAGCAGCCAAGATCGACTAGCGGAACGCACCGGGGAGCTGTTTTTT.

The table lists this clone with a count of one. The chain combines TRBV6-2 or TRBV6-3 with TRBJ2-3, with TRBD1 matching over 8 bases. Germline V gives CDR1 MNHEY, CDR2 SVGEGT. The CDR3 is 15 residues long. The trim removed 2 bases at V and 4 bases at J, leaving 5 bases unmatched. Here the CDR3 reads CASSYEDRDSDTQYF. The CDR3 coding sequence is TGTGCCAGCAGTTACGAGGACAGGGATTCAGATACGCAGTATTTT.

The V and J genes are TRBV11-2 and TRBJ2-7; 7 nucleotides line up with TRBD1. Per the germline V gene, CDR1 is SGHAT and CDR2 is FQNNGV. V dropped 5 bases and J dropped 0; count of bases not matched to a gene: 10. The CDR3 runs to 16 residues. The CDR3 coding sequence is TGTGCCAGCAGCCCTGGGACAGCCTATAGCTCCTACGAGCAGTACTTC. Protein: CASSPGTAYSSYEQYF.

The V call is TRBV5-1, the J call TRBJ2-7, with TRBD1 matching 8 bases. The CDR3 contains 19 residues. V lost 0 bases and J lost 2; bases outside the gene matches: 16. The germline V gene has CDR1 SGHRS and CDR2 YFSETQ. This CDR3 reads CASSLEGDRTYGRTYEQYF. Written as DNA, the CDR3 is TGCGCCAGCAGCTTGGAAGGGGACAGGACCTATGGGCGGACCTACGAGCAGTACTTC.

This sequence joins TRBV29-1 and TRBJ2-7; 9 bases line up with TRBD1. The J segment lost 6 bases and the V segment lost 7 bases, leaving 10 bases of the junction unmatched. The CDR3 has 13 residues. The germline CDR1 and CDR2 sequences are SQVTM and ANQGSEA. CDR3 in DNA: TGCAGCGCAGGGGACAGGGCGGGCGGCGAGCAGTACTTC. As protein: CSAGDRAGGEQYF.

The rearrangement uses TRBV2 and TRBJ1-5, with a tentative D call TRBD1 (5 bases). The CDR3 length is 15 residues. V was clipped by 5 bases and J by 0 bases, with 11 bases between them. Germline loops: CDR1 SNHLY, CDR2 FYNNEI. CDR3 protein: CASSPDSHSNQPQHF. The DNA for the CDR3 is TGTGCCAGCAGTCCCGACAGTCATAGCAATCAGCCCCAGCATTTT.

The chain carries TRBV3-1 (or the pseudogene TRBV3-2) and TRBJ2-5; possibly TRBD2 for D (5 bases). The V and J ends lost 0 bases and 5 bases respectively, with 16 bases between them. The CDR3 is 16 amino acids. Germline V CDR1 and CDR2: LGHDT, YNNKEL (reference sequence). In DNA, the CDR3 is TGTGCCAGCAGCCAAGATCTTGGCCGGCGGGTGGAGACCCAGTACTTC. This translates into CASSQDLGRRVETQYF.

In its sample, this clone was seen once. The rearrangement links TRBV28 to TRBJ2-3, with 8 bases aligning to TRBD1. The junction had 4 bases not matched to a gene; V was cut back by 5 bases and J by 0 bases. Germline CDR1 and CDR2: MDHEN and SYDVKM. The CDR3 is 15 residues long. The CDR3 DNA follows: TGTGCCAGCAGTACAGGGGGTCCTAGCACAGATACGCAGTATTTT. This codes for CASSTGGPSTDTQYF.

This clone showed up just once. In DNA form, the CDR3 reads TGTGCCAGCAGCGGGGCACTAGCGGGGGGCCATGAGCAGTTCTTC. This sequence encodes CASSGALAGGHEQFF. The chain couples TRBV9 to TRBJ2-1, with 12 bases that match TRBD2. The ends lost 3 bases at V and 8 bases at J; junction bases unmatched: 6. The germline V gene has CDR1 SGDLS and CDR2 YYNGEE. The CDR3 has 15 residues.

V usage is TRBV6-6 and J usage is TRBJ2-1; 10 bases map to TRBD2. The trim removed 5 bases at V and 8 bases at J, leaving 15 bases unmatched. Germline CDR1 and CDR2: MNHNY and SVGAGI (reference sequence). The CDR3 has 17 amino acids. The CDR3 protein is CASSPQRASGSSHEQFF. The CDR3 coding sequence is TGTGCCAGCAGTCCCCAGAGAGCTAGCGGGAGTTCTCATGAGCAGTTCTTC.

The count of this clone is one. The chain employs TRBV27 and TRBJ2-3, with TRBD1 matching 7 bases. J lost 0 bases, V lost 7 bases, and 10 bases had no gene match. CDR3 size: 16 residues. Germline values: CDR1 MNHEY, CDR2 SMNVEV (reference sequence). The CDR3 spells CASNTYRGTSTDTQYF. As DNA, the CDR3 is TGTGCCAGCAATACTTACAGGGGAACCAGCACAGATACGCAGTATTTT.

This clone occurred a few times. The rearrangement links TRBV27 to TRBJ2-7; D is perhaps TRBD1 (6 bases). Trimming cost V 5 bases and J 2 bases, with 13 bases left between them. The CDR3 covers 14 residues. Germline loops: CDR1 MNHEY, CDR2 SMNVEV (reference sequence). CDR3 DNA: TGTGCCAGCAGTAGGGGGATCCCTCCCTACGAGCAGTACTTC. The encoded protein is CASSRGIPPYEQYF.

The V gene is TRBV18, the J gene TRBJ1-1; tentatively, D is TRBD1 (5 bases). The germline V gene has CDR1 KGHSH and CDR2 LQKENI. The CDR3 has 15 amino acids. V lost 4 bases and J lost 0, with 12 bases in between. For the CDR3, the DNA is TGTGCCAGCTCACGTGACAGAAACATGAACACTGAAGCTTTCTTT. This codes for CASSRDRNMNTEAFF.

The V and J genes are TRBV14 and TRBJ2-7, with TRBD2 identical over 8 bases. The CDR3 covers 15 residues. V dropped 3 bases and J dropped 1; count of bases not matched to a gene: 5. Germline lookup yields CDR1 SGHDN and CDR2 FVKESK. CDR3 nucleotides: TGTGCCAGCAGCCAGATAGCGGGAACTTCCTACGAGCAGTACTTC. Amino acids: CASSQIAGTSYEQYF.

The chain employs TRBV3-1 (or the pseudogene TRBV3-2) and TRBJ2-5, with 7 bases that match TRBD1. The V gene's germline CDR1 is LGHDT and CDR2 YNNKEL (reference sequence). This CDR3 spans 14 amino acids. V was pared by 2 bases and J by 5 bases, with 5 bases of the junction left unmatched. DNA for the CDR3: TGTGCCAGCAGCCAAACCAGGGGGTGGGAGACCCAGTACTTC. Translating it yields CASSQTRGWETQYF.